This T cell receptor beta chain was captured in a study of cytomegalovirus exposure and HLA in healthy donors. CDR1 and CDR2 (germline): SGHTA, FQGNSA. CDR3 length: 13 amino acids. Trimming pared 4 bases from V and 3 bases from J, leaving 9 bases between. With regard to this clone: Its antigen is not identified.

The study, taken as a whole, reports: The authors listed approximately 160 TCR beta chains as cytomegalovirus-associated. Judged likely to be a sequencing artifact was a cluster of highly shared sequence variants.

13 Jbeta primers and 60 Vbeta primers were used for the PCR. Clones were read by immunoSEQ multiplex PCR, and TCRdb kept only the in-frame ones, dropping some. Of about 98,000 clones listed, around 80% were seen once; the top ten hold over 15%. The rearrangement links TRBV7-2 to TRBJ1-1; D perhaps matches TRBD1 (5 bases). This clonotype was obtained from a man aged 60-69 years in good health and CMV-seropositive. Sequencing input: PBMCs. CDR3 nucleotides: TGTGCCAGCAGCTCCCAGGGTCACACTGAAGCTTTCTTT. Protein product: CASSSQGHTEAFF.